These 20 T cell receptor beta chains originate from one sample sequenced in a study of untreated major depressive disorder (dated 2018 in TCRdb). Points the paper makes about the study in general: Higher TRBV05-01 (Vbeta 5.1) usage among CD4+ T cells of depressed patients compared with controls was confirmed by sequencing, with p = 0.040 in a one-tailed test.

No cognate antigen is known for these TCRs. Libraries were constructed by the immunoSEQ multiplex PCR assay. TCRdb re-hosts the immuneACCESS table, in-frame sequences only. Its copies lack some clones; in the studies checked, an unresolved V gene accounts for under half of them, and the cause for the rest is not known. The sample includes 10,000 to 15,000 clones, with 80% to 95% observed a single time. The top ten constitute about 0.86% of the sample. Sequencing was done on a sample of CD4+ T cells from PBMCs. All receptors come from a young man with major depressive disorder.

This rearrangement joins TRBV21-1 to TRBJ1-5; the table assigns TRBD1, which was not confirmed against the DNA. TRBV21-1 is deemed a pseudogene. This CDR3 has 16 residues. The CDR3 DNA follows: TGTGCCAGCAGCAAACGGGCCAGGGTGAAACATCAGCCCCAGCATTTT. Its translation is CASSKRARVKHQPQHF.

The chain couples TRBV6-6 to TRBJ2-1; TRBD2 is a possible D gene (7 bases). Germline CDR1 MNHNY, CDR2 SVGAGI (reference sequence). The V and J ends lost 2 bases and 2 bases respectively, with 13 bases between them. This CDR3 comprises 16 residues. CDR3 DNA sequence: TGTGCCAGCAGTTACAGGTCGGGGGGCCCCTACAATGAGCAGTTCTTC. As protein: CASSYRSGGPYNEQFF.

The chain is built from TRBV7-2 and TRBJ2-5, with D unresolved. The CDR3 runs to 13 residues. V shed 1 base and J shed 7 bases, with 10 bases lying between them. CDR1 and CDR2 from the germline V gene are SGHTA and FQGNSA. The CDR3 here is CASSLDRFGTQYF. CDR3 DNA sequence: TGTGCCAGCAGCTTAGATCGCTTCGGGACCCAGTACTTC.

This chain uses TRBV4-2 with TRBJ2-1; possible D gene TRBD1, 6 bases. Germline loops: CDR1 LGHNA, CDR2 YNFKEQ. This CDR3 has 15 amino acids. The V and J ends lost 0 bases and 4 bases respectively, with 10 bases between them. In nucleotides, the CDR3 is TGTGCCAGCAGCCAAGATGGACAGCTATACAATGAGCAGTTCTTC. This translates into CASSQDGQLYNEQFF.

This chain joins TRBV5-8 and TRBJ1-2; TRBD1 agrees at 7 bases. The CDR3 consists of 13 residues. Germline CDR1 and CDR2: SGHTS and YDEGEE. After removal of 0 bases from V and 6 bases from J, the junction contained 2 bases not matched to a gene. CDR3 loop: CASSLGQGDGYTF. DNA for the CDR3: TGTGCCAGCAGCTTGGGACAGGGAGATGGCTACACCTTC.

CDR3 loop: CASSKTGVRETQYF. For the CDR3, the DNA is TGTGCCAGCAGCAAAACAGGGGTTCGGGAGACCCAGTACTTC. The gene calls are TRBV6-1 and TRBJ2-5; 7 nucleotides match TRBD1. Germline loops: CDR1 MNHNS, CDR2 SASEGT. The trim removed 6 bases at V and 5 bases at J, leaving 9 bases unmatched. The CDR3 sequence is 14 residues long.

The genes are TRBV6-1 and TRBJ1-2; no clear D. This CDR3 is built from 14 residues. Per the germline V gene, CDR1 is MNHNS and CDR2 is SASEGT. Trimming left V 6 bases short and J 8 bases short, with 19 bases between. CDR3 amino acids: CASSKDSSAGGYTF. CDR3 coding DNA: TGTGCCAGCAGCAAAGACTCGTCCGCGGGGGGCTACACCTTC.

The chain links TRBV5-1 to TRBJ2-2; TRBD2 is a possible D gene (5 bases). CDR1 and CDR2 (germline): SGHRS, YFSETQ. V lost 4 bases and J 8 bases, leaving 21 bases between the germline ends. This CDR3 comprises 16 residues. CDR3 DNA sequence: TGCGCCAGCAGCCCTAGCTGGGCAGCCCCCGGAGGGGAGCTGTTTTTT. As protein: CASSPSWAAPGGELFF.

This chain uses TRBV27 with TRBJ2-3; 12 bases map to TRBD2. Trimming cost V 3 bases and J 5 bases; bases outside gene matches: 12. CDR3 length: 18 residues. The V gene's germline CDR1 is MNHEY and CDR2 SMNVEV (reference sequence). This chain's CDR3 is CASSFIPWTSGEVDTQYF. DNA of the CDR3: TGTGCCAGCAGTTTCATTCCTTGGACTAGCGGGGAGGTAGATACGCAGTATTTT.

The chain couples TRBV4-2 to TRBJ1-2, with D possibly being TRBD1 (5 bases). CDR1 LGHNA and CDR2 YNFKEQ come from the germline V gene. Trimming removed 0 bases from V and 0 bases from J, with 14 bases in between. This CDR3 has 17 residues. CDR3 amino acids: CASSQDQRAGSNYGYTF. For the CDR3, the DNA is TGTGCCAGCAGCCAAGATCAACGGGCAGGGTCTAACTATGGCTACACCTTC.

V and J are TRBV5-6 and TRBJ2-6, with TRBD1 identical over 7 bases. V gave up 3 bases and J gave up 2 bases; unmatched junction bases: 5. The CDR3 totals 16 residues. Germline CDR1 and CDR2: SGHDT and YYEEEE. In DNA, the CDR3 is TGTGCCAGCAGCTCCATAGGGGGCACTGGGGCCAACGTCCTGACTTTC. The encoded protein is CASSSIGGTGANVLTF.

The rearrangement uses TRBV28 and TRBJ2-2, with D possibly being TRBD1 (6 bases). Deletions cut 2 bases from V and 5 bases from J, with 9 bases between. The CDR3 sequence is 14 residues long. Per germline, CDR1 MDHEN and CDR2 SYDVKM. The CDR3 spells CASSLGQPTGELFF. The CDR3 DNA is TGTGCCAGCAGTTTAGGACAGCCAACCGGGGAGCTGTTTTTT.

The V and J genes are TRBV29-1 and TRBJ2-3; tentatively, D is TRBD1 (5 bases). The CDR3 has 14 residues. Germline lookup yields CDR1 SQVTM and CDR2 ANQGSEA. V lost 4 bases to trimming and J lost 1 base, with 12 bases between them. The CDR3 nucleotides are TGCAGCGTTGCGCAGGGAAGGGGCACAGATACGCAGTATTTT. Translation: CSVAQGRGTDTQYF.

The chain joins TRBV6-1 to TRBJ2-5; D not resolved. Trimming removed 5 bases at V and 2 bases at J, with 9 bases between. This CDR3 spans 13 amino acids. Germline CDR1 is MNHNS and CDR2 is SASEGT. The DNA for the CDR3 is TGTGCCAGCAGTCCACGTCCACAAGAGACCCAGTACTTC. It specifies CASSPRPQETQYF.

The gene calls are TRBV18 and TRBJ1-1, with 7 positions matching TRBD1. The germline V gene has CDR1 KGHSH and CDR2 LQKENI. Trimming at V came to 1 base and at J to 0 bases, leaving 2 bases not matched to a gene. The CDR3 contains 15 residues. The CDR3 DNA is TGTGCCAGCTCACCACGACAGGGCGTGAACACTGAAGCTTTCTTT. This codes for CASSPRQGVNTEAFF.

The V and J genes are TRBV7-3 and TRBJ2-2; D unclear. CDR1 and CDR2 (germline): SGHTA, FQGTGA. The CDR3 runs to 15 residues. V gave up 2 bases and J gave up 1 base, with 8 bases separating them. This CDR3 reads CASSLGGLNTGELFF. The CDR3 DNA follows: TGTGCCAGCAGCTTAGGCGGATTGAACACCGGGGAGCTGTTTTTT.

The CDR3 reads CAWSVGQGVTYTF. The CDR3 bases are TGTGCCTGGAGTGTCGGACAGGGTGTAACCTACACCTTC. The chain carries TRBV30 and TRBJ1-2; 8 bases agree with TRBD1. V lost 0 bases, J lost 10 bases, and 7 bases stayed unmatched. From germline, CDR1 is GTSNPN and CDR2 SVGIG (reference sequence). CDR3 length: 13 amino acids.

V gene TRBV2 combines with J gene TRBJ1-6; possible D gene TRBD1, 5 bases. V was trimmed by 3 bases and J by 10 bases, leaving 16 bases between them. The germline CDR1 and CDR2 sequences are SNHLY and FYNNEI. This CDR3 is built from 15 residues. The CDR3 DNA reads TGTGCCAGCAGTGAGACACCGCAGGGCCGATCACCCCTCCACTTT. It codes for CASSETPQGRSPLHF.

This chain uses TRBV5-1 with TRBJ2-7; 8 bases map to TRBD1. With 5 bases clipped from V and 0 bases from J, the junction kept 13 bases outside the gene matches. Per the germline V gene, CDR1 is SGHRS and CDR2 is YFSETQ. This CDR3 has 17 amino acids. CDR3 bases: TGCGCCAGCAGGATCAGACCTACAGGGGGTGGCTCCTACGAGCAGTACTTC. Encoded protein: CASRIRPTGGGSYEQYF.

This chain links TRBV9 with TRBJ2-3; D not certain. The CDR3 is 15 amino acids. The V gene's germline CDR1 is SGDLS and CDR2 YYNGEE. Trimming left V 0 bases short and J 4 bases short, with 12 bases between. CDR3 coding DNA: TGTGCCAGCAGCGTAGCTTACAGTAGGGCAGATACGCAGTATTTT. Amino acids: CASSVAYSRADTQYF.